This entry lists 4 T cell receptor beta chains sequenced from one sample in a study of Graves' ophthalmopathy and Graves' hyperthyroidism. RNA transcripts were the template, and TCR beta CDR3 regions were amplified from them. HTBI-primed first-round RT-PCR preceded second-round multiplex PCR. TCRdb reprocessed the multiplex PCR reads with MiXCR, giving one entry per CDR3 protein. The data show about 740,000 distinct CDR3 sequences, 35% to 50% seen once. The sample consisted of peripheral blood. The receptors here all came from an adult man with Graves' ophthalmopathy.

This clonotype showed up many times. V and J are TRBV15 and TRBJ1-5; 7 bases line up with TRBD1. This CDR3 contains 13 residues. V shed 6 bases, J shed 6 bases, and the junction held 5 bases outside the gene matches. Germline V gene lookup returns CDR1 LNHNV and CDR2 YYDKDF (reference sequence). The CDR3 DNA reads TGTGCCACCAGAGCGACAGGGACTCAGCCCCAGCATTTT. It translates to CATRATGTQPQHF.

The chain links TRBV19 to TRBJ2-7; TRBD2 might be the D (5 bases). The CDR3 runs to 15 residues. V shed 3 bases and J shed 5 bases, with 17 bases lying between them. Germline CDR1 LNHDA, CDR2 SQIVND (reference sequence). CDR3 residues: CASSIPGSVINEQYF. CDR3 coding DNA: TGTGCCAGTAGTATTCCGGGGAGCGTAATCAACGAGCAGTACTTC.

Written as DNA, the CDR3 is TGTGCCAGCAGTTACGACAGGGGAGAGAATGGCTACACCTTC. It translates to CASSYDRGENGYTF. This chain joins TRBV6-6 and TRBJ1-2; 8 bases line up with TRBD1. CDR1 and CDR2 (germline): MNHNY, SVGAGI (reference sequence). The trim removed 2 bases at V and 6 bases at J, leaving 5 bases unmatched. CDR3 length: 14 residues.

This clonotype was seen a few times. Relative to the germline gene, one junction end is altered; a read error may explain this. The chain employs TRBV10-3 and TRBJ1-2; D remains unclear. CDR3 length equals 13 residues. Per the germline V gene, CDR1 is ENHRY and CDR2 is SYGVKD. Here the CDR3 reads CASSYYSNYGYTF. As DNA, the CDR3 is TGTGCCAGCAGTTATTACAGCAACTATGGCTACACCTTC.